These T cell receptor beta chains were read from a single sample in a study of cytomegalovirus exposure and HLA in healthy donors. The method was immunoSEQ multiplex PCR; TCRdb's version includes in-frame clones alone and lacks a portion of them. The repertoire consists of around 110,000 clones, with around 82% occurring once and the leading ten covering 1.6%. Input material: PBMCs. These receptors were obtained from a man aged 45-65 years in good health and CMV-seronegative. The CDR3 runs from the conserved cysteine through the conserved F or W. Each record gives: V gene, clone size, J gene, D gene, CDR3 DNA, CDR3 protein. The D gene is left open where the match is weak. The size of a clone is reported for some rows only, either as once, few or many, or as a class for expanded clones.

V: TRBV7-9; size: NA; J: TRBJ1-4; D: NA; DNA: TGTGCCAGCAGCCCCCAGGGACAAGGCCTAAATGAAAAACTGTTTTTT; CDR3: CASSPQGQGLNEKLFF
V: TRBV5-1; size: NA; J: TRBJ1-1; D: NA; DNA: TGTGCCAGCAGACGTGATTTTCAGGGGTCCGGAAGGGCTTTCTTT; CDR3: CASRRDFQGSGRAFF
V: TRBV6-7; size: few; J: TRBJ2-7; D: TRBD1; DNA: TGTGCCAGCAGTTACCCCCGGGACAGGTTCTCCTACGAGCAGTACTTC; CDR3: CASSYPRDRFSYEQYF
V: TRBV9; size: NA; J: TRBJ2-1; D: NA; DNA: TGTGCCAGCAGCGTAGCTCTGGGGGGAAGACGTTACGAGCAGTTCTTC; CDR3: CASSVALGGRRYEQFF
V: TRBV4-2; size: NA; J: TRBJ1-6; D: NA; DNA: TGTGCCAGCAGCCCCGTCGGGGGGCCCGATAATTCACCCCTCCACTTT; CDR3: CASSPVGGPDNSPLHF
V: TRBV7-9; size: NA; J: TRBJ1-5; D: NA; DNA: TGTGCCAGCAGTCGACAGTACAATCAGCCCCAGCATTTT; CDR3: CASSRQYNQPQHF
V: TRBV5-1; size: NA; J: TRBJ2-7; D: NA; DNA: TGCGCCAGCAGCCGGGACTCCAGTACCTACGAGCAGTACTTC; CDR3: CASSRDSSTYEQYF
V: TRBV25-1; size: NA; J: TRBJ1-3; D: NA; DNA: TGTGCCAGCAGTGTCAGGGGCTCTGGGTTCAGGTCTGGAAACACCATATATTTT; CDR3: CASSVRGSGFRSGNTIYF
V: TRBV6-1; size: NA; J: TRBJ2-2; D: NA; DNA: TGTGCCAGCAGTGTGGGGGCCGCGGACACCGGGGAGCTGTTTTTT; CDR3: CASSVGAADTGELFF
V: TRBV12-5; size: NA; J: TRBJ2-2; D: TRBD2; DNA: TGTGCTAGTGGTTTGGTACGAGATGGGACTAGCTGGGCCGGGGAGCTGTTTTTT; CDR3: CASGLVRDGTSWAGELFF
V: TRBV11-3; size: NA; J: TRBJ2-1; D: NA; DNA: TGTGCCAGCAGCTATGCGGGCTCCTACAATGAGCAGTTCTTC; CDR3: CASSYAGSYNEQFF
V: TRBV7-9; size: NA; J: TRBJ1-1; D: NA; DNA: TGTGCCAGCAGCTTAGTCAGCGCCACTGAAGCTTTCTTT; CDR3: CASSLVSATEAFF
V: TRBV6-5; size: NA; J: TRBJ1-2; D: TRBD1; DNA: TGTGCCAGCAGCCCTCGACAGGGGATGGACGGCTACACCTTC; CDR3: CASSPRQGMDGYTF
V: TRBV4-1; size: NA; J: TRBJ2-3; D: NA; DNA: TGCGCCAGCAGCCAAGTAGGAGCTTCCACAGATACGCAGTATTTT; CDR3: CASSQVGASTDTQYF
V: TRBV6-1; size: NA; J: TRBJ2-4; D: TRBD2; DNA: TGTGCCAGCAGTGAAGGGCCGGGGGGTAGGGGAAACATTCAGTACTTC; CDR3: CASSEGPGGRGNIQYF
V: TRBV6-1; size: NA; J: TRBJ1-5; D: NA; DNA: TGTGCCAGCAGTGATCACAGTAAATTCCAGGGGTCCAATCAGCCCCAGCATTTT; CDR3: CASSDHSKFQGSNQPQHF
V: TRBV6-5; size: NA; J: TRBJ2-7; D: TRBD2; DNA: TGTGCCGGCAGTTATCGGGGGGGGGTCTACGAGCAGTACTTC; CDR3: CAGSYRGGVYEQYF
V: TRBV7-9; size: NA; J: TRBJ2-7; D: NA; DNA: TGTGCCAGCAGCTTATGGAGGGGATTGGAGGGCCTCTCTGTCTACGAGCAGTACTTC; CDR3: CASSLWRGLEGLSVYEQYF
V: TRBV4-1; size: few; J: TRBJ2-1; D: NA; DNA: TGCGCCAGCAGCCAAGATATAGGGCAGAGGCGGGGGCGGCAGTTCTTC; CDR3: CASSQDIGQRRGRQFF
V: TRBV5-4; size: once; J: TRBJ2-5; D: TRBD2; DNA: TGTGCCAGCAGCTTCCGCAGCGGGGGGGGAGAGACCCAGTACTTC; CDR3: CASSFRSGGGETQYF
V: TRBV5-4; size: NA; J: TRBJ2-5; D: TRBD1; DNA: TGTGCCAGCAGCACACCCGACAGGGAACCGCAAGAGACCCAGTACTTC; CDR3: CASSTPDREPQETQYF
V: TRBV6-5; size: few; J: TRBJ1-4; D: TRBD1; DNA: TGTGCCAGCAGTTGGACAGGGGGTAATGAAAAACTGTTTTTT; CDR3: CASSWTGGNEKLFF
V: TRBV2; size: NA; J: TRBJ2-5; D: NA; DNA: TGTGCCAGCCAAGGTGGTACAGTCGCGGGAGAGACCCAGTACTTC; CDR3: CASQGGTVAGETQYF